The 9 T cell receptor beta chains below all came from one sample that was sequenced in a study of blood T cell repertoires in COVID-19. TCRdb's copy holds only in-frame clones and misses some; the assay was immunoSEQ multiplex PCR. The top ten hold 4.5% to 5.5% of the sample, which has approximately 210,000 clones, around 89% seen once. Sequenced sample: peripheral blood. These receptors were collected from a woman between 35 and 50 years old with acute or convalescent COVID-19.

The table lists this clone with a count of one. This rearrangement joins TRBV3-1 (or the pseudogene TRBV3-2) to TRBJ1-2; 10 bases agree with TRBD1. V shed 3 bases, J shed 2 bases, and the junction held 3 bases outside the gene matches. In germline, CDR1 is LGHDT, CDR2 YNNKEL (reference sequence). CDR3 length: 15 amino acids. The CDR3 DNA reads TGTGCCAGCAGCCAGACGGGACAGGGGAACTATGGCTACACCTTC. Amino acid sequence: CASSQTGQGNYGYTF.

The V gene is TRBV9, the J gene TRBJ2-2; D unclear. Deletions cut 2 bases from V and 4 bases from J, with 9 bases between. Germline values: CDR1 SGDLS, CDR2 YYNGEE. This CDR3 is 14 amino acids long. The DNA for the CDR3 is TGTGCCAGCAGCGTTGCCGGGTCCACCGGGGAGCTGTTTTTT. Its protein product is CASSVAGSTGELFF.

The gene calls are TRBV11-2 and TRBJ1-2; TRBD1 matches 8 bases. This CDR3 is built from 16 residues. Trimming took 5 bases from V and 0 from J; bases not matched to a gene: 8. Looked up from germline, CDR1 is SGHAT and CDR2 is FQNNGV. The CDR3 DNA reads as TGTGCCAGCAGCAGCATACGACAGGGGCCTAACTATGGCTACACCTTC. It translates to CASSSIRQGPNYGYTF.

This clone has just one count. The chain couples TRBV6-6 to TRBJ2-1; D might be TRBD1 (6 bases). Trimming removed 4 bases from V and 13 bases from J, with 17 bases in between. The V gene's germline CDR1 is MNHNY and CDR2 SVGAGI (reference sequence). The CDR3 totals 13 residues. The CDR3 sequence is CASSLNRASPQFF. Written as DNA, the CDR3 is TGTGCCAGCAGTTTGAACAGGGCCTCCCCACAGTTCTTC.

The chain couples TRBV6-1 to TRBJ1-1; tentatively, D is TRBD1 (6 bases). Germline V gene lookup returns CDR1 MNHNS and CDR2 SASEGT. This CDR3 region has 14 residues. Trimming left V 3 bases short and J 0 bases short, with 8 bases between. CDR3 residues: CASSDHRVNTEAFF. DNA of the CDR3: TGTGCCAGCAGTGATCACAGGGTGAACACTGAAGCTTTCTTT.

The V and J genes are TRBV4-1 and TRBJ1-5; D is possibly TRBD1 (5 bases). Germline V gives CDR1 MGHRA, CDR2 YSYEKL. The V gene lost 6 bases and the J gene lost 2 bases, with 14 bases spanning the gap. The CDR3 runs to 15 residues. The CDR3 DNA follows: TGCGCCAGCAGTCGGGGGGTGGTGGGCAATCAGCCCCAGCATTTT. Amino acids: CASSRGVVGNQPQHF.

The rearrangement joins TRBV24-1 to TRBJ2-1, with D hard to call. The CDR3 sequence is 16 residues long. CDR1 and CDR2 from the germline V gene are KGHDR and SFDVKD. V lost 0 bases to trimming and J lost 10 bases, with 18 bases between them. The CDR3 spells CATSDLARREAREQFF. The CDR3 nucleotides are TGTGCCACCAGTGATTTGGCTCGGAGAGAGGCTAGGGAGCAGTTCTTC.

This clone was picked up a small number of times. V gene TRBV5-4 combines with J gene TRBJ2-1; 10 bases line up with TRBD2. V was pared by 10 bases and J by 6 bases, with 10 bases of the junction left unmatched. The CDR3 sequence is 14 residues long. Germline-derived CDR1 and CDR2 are SGHNT and YYREEE (reference sequence). The CDR3 DNA sequence: TGTGCCGTAGGAAGCGGGGGGGTGGGCAATGAGCAGTTCTTC. Its protein is CAVGSGGVGNEQFF. The variable domain in full, with the rest retrieved from reference TRBV5-4 and TRBJ2-1, is ETGVTQSPTHLIKTRGQQVTLRCSSQSGHNTVSWYQQALGQGPQFIFQYYREEENGRGNFPPRFSGLQFPNYSSELNVNALELDDSALYLCAVGSGGVGNEQFFGPGTRLTVL.

The V and J genes are TRBV5-4 and TRBJ1-1; D gene ambiguous. The CDR3 has 14 residues. V was pared by 6 bases and J by 3 bases, with 15 bases between. CDR1 and CDR2 from the germline V gene are SGHNT and YYREEE (reference sequence). This CDR3 reads CASTSVISDTEAFF. CDR3 coding DNA: TGTGCCAGCACCTCCGTTATTTCTGACACTGAAGCTTTCTTT.